Below, 9 T cell receptor beta chains from the same sample are listed, as sequenced in a study of cytomegalovirus exposure and HLA in healthy donors. Amplification used 60 Vbeta primers and 13 Jbeta primers. Measured with immunoSEQ multiplex PCR; TCRdb has only the in-frame clones, and not every one. Of roughly 130,000 clones in the sample, around 83% are singletons; the top ten hold about 0.94%. Sequenced: PBMCs. Every receptor here comes from a human donor in good health.

This clone was counted a single time. The V and J genes are TRBV25-1 and TRBJ1-2; D is unclear. The CDR3 extends over 14 amino acids. Trimming removed 1 base from V and 4 bases from J, with 10 bases in between. Per the germline V gene, CDR1 is MGHDK and CDR2 is SYGVNS. The CDR3 DNA sequence: TGTGCCAGCAGTGAATCCGGCTCAGGCTATGGCTACACCTTC. This gives the protein CASSESGSGYGYTF.

This clone was observed once. This chain links TRBV28 with TRBJ2-2; D call uncertain. V was shortened by 7 bases and J by 7 bases, with 16 bases between the two germline ends. Germline CDR1 is MDHEN and CDR2 is SYDVKM. CDR3 length: 14 residues. The CDR3 DNA reads as TGTGCCAGCATAACCGCCGGGTTGGGCGGGGAGCTGTTTTTT. Translating gives CASITAGLGGELFF.

A word on this clone: The junction does not match germline at one end; this may be a read error. This chain's CDR3 is CSSTGDYTEAFF. CDR3 in DNA: TGTTCCAGCACCGGGGATTACACTGAAGCTTTCTTT. This chain links TRBV7-9 with TRBJ1-1; no clear D. There are 12 residues in the CDR3. CDR1 is SEHNR and CDR2 is FQNEAQ in the germline V gene (reference sequence).

The chain links TRBV18 to TRBJ2-5, with 9 bases identical to TRBD2. The V segment lost 6 bases and the J segment 5 bases; nucleotides outside the gene matches: 13. The CDR3 runs 16 residues. Germline V gene lookup returns CDR1 KGHSH and CDR2 LQKENI. This CDR3 reads CASSPPGLAGIETQYF. DNA for the CDR3: TGTGCCAGCTCGCCTCCCGGGCTAGCGGGGATCGAGACCCAGTACTTC. The full variable domain, with the rest looked up from reference TRBV18 and TRBJ2-5, is NAGVMQNPRHLVRRRGQEARLRCSPMKGHSHVYWYRQLPEEGLKFMVYLQKENIIDESGMPKERFSAEFPKEGPSILRIQQVVRGDSAAYFCASSPPGLAGIETQYFGPGTRLLVL.

The chain is built from TRBV28 and TRBJ1-1; weak D call: TRBD1 (6 bases). The CDR3 has 14 residues. Deletions cut 5 bases from V and 6 bases from J, with 16 bases between. Germline V lookup: CDR1 MDHEN, CDR2 SYDVKM. The CDR3 region is CASSTNRDLAEAFF. The CDR3 DNA is TGTGCCAGCAGTACCAACAGGGATTTGGCTGAAGCTTTCTTT.

The rearrangement links TRBV5-1 to TRBJ2-1, with 9 positions matching TRBD2. The junction had 3 bases not matched to a gene; V was cut back by 2 bases and J by 0 bases. Germline-derived CDR1 and CDR2 are SGHRS and YFSETQ. This CDR3 spans 16 amino acids. The CDR3, as DNA: TGCGCCAGCAGCTTCATAGCGGGGGCCTCCTACAATGAGCAGTTCTTC. This encodes CASSFIAGASYNEQFF.

This clone appeared a few times. J is TRBJ1-6 and V is TRBV6-5, with 8 bases matching TRBD1. Germline CDR1 and CDR2: MNHEY and SVGAGI. Losses at the gene ends were 1 base for V and 8 bases for J; bases not matched to a gene: 7. The CDR3 extends over 16 amino acids. The CDR3, as DNA: TGTGCCAGCAGTTACTTTGCCGGGACAGGTGATTCACCCCTCCACTTT. Amino acids: CASSYFAGTGDSPLHF.

The rearrangement uses TRBV6-7 and TRBJ1-5; no reliable D call. TRBV6-7 counts as an open reading frame of uncertain function. Between the trimmed V and J ends, which lost 6 bases and 3 bases, there was a span of 18 bases. This CDR3 has 16 residues. In nucleotides, the CDR3 is TGTGCCAGCAGCATTCTGTTTGGACTGATCAATCAGCCCCAGCATTTT. Translation gives CASSILFGLINQPQHF.

The genes are TRBV19 and TRBJ2-3; 11 bases map to TRBD2. This CDR3 is 16 amino acids long. V was clipped by 4 bases and J by 0 bases; unmatched bases: 3. Germline lookup yields CDR1 LNHDA and CDR2 SQIVND (reference sequence). The DNA for the CDR3 is TGTGCCAGTAGTACGGGACTAGCGGAAAGCACAGATACGCAGTATTTT. It yields the protein CASSTGLAESTDTQYF. Combining the CDR3 with reference TRBV19 and TRBJ2-3 gives the whole variable domain DGGITQSPKYLFRKEGQNVTLSCEQNLNHDAMYWYRQDPGQGLRLIYYSQIVNDFQKGDIAEGYSVSREKKESFPLTVTSAQKNPTAFYLCASSTGLAESTDTQYFGPGTRLTVL.